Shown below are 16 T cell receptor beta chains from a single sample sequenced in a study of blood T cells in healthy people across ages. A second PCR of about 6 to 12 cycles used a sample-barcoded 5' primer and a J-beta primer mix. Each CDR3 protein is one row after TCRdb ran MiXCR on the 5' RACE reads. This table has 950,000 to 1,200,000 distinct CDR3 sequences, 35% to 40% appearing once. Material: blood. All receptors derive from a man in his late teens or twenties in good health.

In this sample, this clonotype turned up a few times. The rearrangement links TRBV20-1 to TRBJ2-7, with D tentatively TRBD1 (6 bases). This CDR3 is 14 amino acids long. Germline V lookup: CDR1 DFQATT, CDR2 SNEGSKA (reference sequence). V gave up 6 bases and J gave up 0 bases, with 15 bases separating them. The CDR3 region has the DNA TGCAGTGCGGACGGACAGACACTCTCCTACGAGCAGTACTTC. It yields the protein CSADGQTLSYEQYF.

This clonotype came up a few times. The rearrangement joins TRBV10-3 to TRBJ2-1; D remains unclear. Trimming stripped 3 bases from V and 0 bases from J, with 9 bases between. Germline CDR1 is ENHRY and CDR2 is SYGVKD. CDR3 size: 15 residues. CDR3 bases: TGTGCCATCAGTGACCTTTCGAGCTCCTACAATGAGCAGTTCTTC. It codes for CAISDLSSSYNEQFF.

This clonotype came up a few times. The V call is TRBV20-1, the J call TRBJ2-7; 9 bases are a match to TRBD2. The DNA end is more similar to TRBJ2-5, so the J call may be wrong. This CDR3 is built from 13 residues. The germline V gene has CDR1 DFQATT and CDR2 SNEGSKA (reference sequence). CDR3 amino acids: CSADQRGVETQYF. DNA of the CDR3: TGCAGTGCGGATCAGCGGGGGGTGGAGACCCAGTACTTC.

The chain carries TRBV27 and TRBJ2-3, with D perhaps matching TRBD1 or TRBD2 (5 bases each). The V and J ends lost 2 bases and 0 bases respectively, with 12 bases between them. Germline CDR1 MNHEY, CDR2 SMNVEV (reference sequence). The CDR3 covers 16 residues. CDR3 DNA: TGTGCCAGCAGTTTAGAAGAGGGGCTAAGCACAGATACGCAGTATTTT. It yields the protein CASSLEEGLSTDTQYF.

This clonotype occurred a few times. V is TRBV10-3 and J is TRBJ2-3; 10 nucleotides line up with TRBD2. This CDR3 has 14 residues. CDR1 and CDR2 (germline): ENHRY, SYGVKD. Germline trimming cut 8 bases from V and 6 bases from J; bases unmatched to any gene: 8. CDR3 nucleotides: TGTGCCATCGCTAGCGGGGGAGAGTATGATACGCAGTATTTT. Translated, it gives CAIASGGEYDTQYF.

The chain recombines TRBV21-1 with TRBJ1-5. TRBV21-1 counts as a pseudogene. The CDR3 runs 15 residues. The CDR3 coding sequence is TGTGCCAGCAGCAAAGTGCCCAGTGAGAATCAGCCCCAGCATTTT. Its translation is CASSKVPSENQPQHF.

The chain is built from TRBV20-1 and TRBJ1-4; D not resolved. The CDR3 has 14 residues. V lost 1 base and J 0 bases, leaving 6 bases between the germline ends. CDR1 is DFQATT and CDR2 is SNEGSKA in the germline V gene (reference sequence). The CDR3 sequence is CSARVFSTNEKLFF. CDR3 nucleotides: TGCAGTGCTAGAGTCTTCTCAACTAATGAAAAACTGTTTTTT.

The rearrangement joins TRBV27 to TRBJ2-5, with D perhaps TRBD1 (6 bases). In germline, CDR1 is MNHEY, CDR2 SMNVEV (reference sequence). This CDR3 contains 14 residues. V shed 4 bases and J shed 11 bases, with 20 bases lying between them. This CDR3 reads CASSYPQLGGEQYF. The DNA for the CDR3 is TGTGCCAGCAGTTACCCCCAATTAGGGGGAGAGCAGTACTTC.

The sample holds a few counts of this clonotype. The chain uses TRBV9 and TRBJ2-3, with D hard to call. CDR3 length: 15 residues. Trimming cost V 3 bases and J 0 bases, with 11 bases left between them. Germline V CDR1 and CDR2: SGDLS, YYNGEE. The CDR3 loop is CASSAESSSTDTQYF. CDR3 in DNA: TGTGCCAGCAGCGCAGAATCCTCTAGCACAGATACGCAGTATTTT.

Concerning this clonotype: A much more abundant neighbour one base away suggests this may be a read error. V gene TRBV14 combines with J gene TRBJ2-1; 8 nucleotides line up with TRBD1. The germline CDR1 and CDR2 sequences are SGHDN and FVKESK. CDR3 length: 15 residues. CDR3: CASTLDRGPYNEPFF. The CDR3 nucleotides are TGTGCCAGCACCCTAGACAGGGGTCCCTACAATGAGCCGTTCTTC.

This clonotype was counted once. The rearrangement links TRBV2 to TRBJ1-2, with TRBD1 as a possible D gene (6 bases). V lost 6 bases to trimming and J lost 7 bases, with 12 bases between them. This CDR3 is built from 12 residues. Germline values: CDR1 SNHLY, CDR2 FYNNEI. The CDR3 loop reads CASRKGGFGYTF. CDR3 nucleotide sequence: TGTGCCAGCAGGAAGGGGGGTTTTGGCTACACCTTC.

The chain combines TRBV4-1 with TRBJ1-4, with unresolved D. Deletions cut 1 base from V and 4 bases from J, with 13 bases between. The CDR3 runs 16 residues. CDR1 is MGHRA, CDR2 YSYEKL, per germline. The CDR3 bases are TGCGCCAGCAGCCAAGGCCCAAGTGAACGTAATGAAAAACTGTTTTTT. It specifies CASSQGPSERNEKLFF.

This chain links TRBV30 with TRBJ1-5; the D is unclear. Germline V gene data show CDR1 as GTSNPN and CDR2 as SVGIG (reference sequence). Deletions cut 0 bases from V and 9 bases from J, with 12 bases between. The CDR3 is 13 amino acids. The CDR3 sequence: CAWSVRGDGPQHF. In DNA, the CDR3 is TGTGCCTGGAGTGTACGTGGAGATGGGCCCCAGCATTTT.

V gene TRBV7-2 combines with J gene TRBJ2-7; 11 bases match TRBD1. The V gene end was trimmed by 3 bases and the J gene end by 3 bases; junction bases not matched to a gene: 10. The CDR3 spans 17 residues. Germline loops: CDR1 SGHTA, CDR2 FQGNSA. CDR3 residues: CASSFGTGGRFNYEQYF. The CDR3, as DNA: TGTGCCAGCAGCTTTGGGACAGGGGGTCGATTCAACTACGAGCAGTACTTC.

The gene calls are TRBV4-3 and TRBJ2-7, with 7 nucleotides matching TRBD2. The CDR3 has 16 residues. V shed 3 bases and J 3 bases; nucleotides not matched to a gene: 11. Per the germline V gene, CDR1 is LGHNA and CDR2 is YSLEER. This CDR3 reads CASSQRTRTSFYEQYF. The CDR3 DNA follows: TGCGCCAGCAGCCAGAGGACTAGAACCTCGTTCTACGAGCAGTACTTC.

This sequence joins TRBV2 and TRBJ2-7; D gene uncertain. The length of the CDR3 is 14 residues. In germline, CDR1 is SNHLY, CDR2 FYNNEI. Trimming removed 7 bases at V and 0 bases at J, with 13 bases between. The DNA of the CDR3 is TGTGCCAGCACTCGTCCGTCTTCCTCCTACGAGCAGTACTTC. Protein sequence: CASTRPSSSYEQYF.